This T cell receptor beta chain was sequenced in a study of low-dose radiotherapy and immunotherapy resistance in tumors. As for the study in general: Cohort 2 received 1 Gy per fraction every two weeks, totaling 13 Gy over 26 weeks. Both drugs were delivered intravenously to patients (nivolumab 240 mg every two weeks and ipilimumab 1 mg/kg every six weeks).

This clonotype came up many times. Noted time point: before trial treatment. Treatment of the donors consisted of nivolumab and ipilimumab (plus aspirin, low-dose cyclophosphamide and low-dose radiotherapy). Trimming removed 4 bases at V and 7 bases at J, with 20 bases between. This CDR3 region has 16 residues. Germline CDR1 is SGHRS and CDR2 is YFSETQ. Priming of first-strand cDNA relied on TRAV- and TRBV-specific primers (covering alpha and beta chains). TCRs were put through approximately 21 PCR cycles of amplification with Phusion. A constant-region primer and the V-primer adapter served as the primer pair. TCRdb independently ran MiXCR on the reads; one entry per CDR3 protein. The repertoire includes 85,000 to 95,000 distinct CDR3 sequences, roughly a tenth of them detected once, and around 1% sits in the top ten.

This clonotype was obtained from a male donor with prostate cancer. Sequenced material: PBMCs, taken before treatment. The chain employs TRBV5-1 and TRBJ2-2; D possibly corresponds to TRBD2 (6 bases). The CDR3 sequence is CASSMPGLQRVGELFF. For the CDR3, the DNA is TGCGCCAGCAGCATGCCGGGACTCCAGAGGGTCGGGGAGCTGTTTTTT.